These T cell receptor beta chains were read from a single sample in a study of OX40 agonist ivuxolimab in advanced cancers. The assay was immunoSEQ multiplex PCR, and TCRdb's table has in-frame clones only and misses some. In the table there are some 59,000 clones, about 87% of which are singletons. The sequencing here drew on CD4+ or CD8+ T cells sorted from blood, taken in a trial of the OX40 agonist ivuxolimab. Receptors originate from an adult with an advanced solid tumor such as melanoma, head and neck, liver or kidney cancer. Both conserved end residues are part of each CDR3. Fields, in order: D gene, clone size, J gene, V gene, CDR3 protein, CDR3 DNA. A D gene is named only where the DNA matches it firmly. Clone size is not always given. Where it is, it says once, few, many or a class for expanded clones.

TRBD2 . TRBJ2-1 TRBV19 CASSTGTSGRAEQFF TGTGCCAGTAGTACTGGGACTAGCGGGAGGGCTGAGCAGTTCTTC
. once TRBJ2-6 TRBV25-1 CASSDPSGANVLTF TGTGCCAGCAGTGATCCCTCTGGGGCCAACGTCCTGACTTTC
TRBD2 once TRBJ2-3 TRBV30 CAWGGLAGLTDTQYF TGTGCCTGGGGCGGACTAGCGGGACTCACAGATACGCAGTATTTT
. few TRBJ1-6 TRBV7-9 CASSLGQGFYNSPLHF TGTGCCAGCAGCCTGGGACAAGGGTTTTATAATTCACCCCTCCACTTT
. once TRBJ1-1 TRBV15 CATSSLRGREAEAFF TGTGCCACCAGCTCTTTGAGAGGGCGCGAGGCTGAAGCTTTCTTT
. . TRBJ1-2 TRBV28 CASTGLGPLGGYTF TGTGCCAGCACGGGACTCGGGCCCCTCGGAGGCTACACCTTC
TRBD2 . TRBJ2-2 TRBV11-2 CASSQSLAGGRAYTGELFF TGTGCCAGCAGCCAATCTTTGGCTGGCGGGAGGGCCTATACCGGGGAGCTGTTTTTT
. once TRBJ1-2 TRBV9 CASNPQAASNYGYTF TGTGCCAGCAATCCCCAGGCCGCGAGTAACTATGGCTACACCTTC
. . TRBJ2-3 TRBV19 CASSPGTLGADTQYF TGTGCCAGTAGTCCCGGGACTCTGGGGGCAGATACGCAGTATTTT
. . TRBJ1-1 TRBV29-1 CSGSGTLNTEAFF TGCAGCGGTTCCGGGACCCTGAACACTGAAGCTTTCTTT
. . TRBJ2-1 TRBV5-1 CASSLGVSSYNEQFF TGCGCCAGCAGCTTGGGGGTTAGCTCCTACAATGAGCAGTTCTTC
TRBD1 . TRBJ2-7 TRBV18 CASSPSIRDRAEQYF TGTGCCAGCTCACCTAGCATTCGGGACAGGGCCGAGCAGTACTTC
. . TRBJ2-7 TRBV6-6 CASSYEGYEQYF TGTGCCAGCAGTTACGAGGGTTACGAGCAGTACTTC
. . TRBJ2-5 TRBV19 CASMPRLDTRRETQYF TGTGCCAGTATGCCCCGCTTGGACACGCGTCGGGAGACCCAGTACTTC
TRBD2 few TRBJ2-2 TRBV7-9 CASRDRLAGGPTDAGELFF TGTGCCAGCAGGGACCGACTAGCGGGAGGCCCAACGGATGCCGGGGAGCTGTTTTTT